The clone carrying this TCR beta chain was seen once. Its specificity is unknown. Clones were read by immunoSEQ multiplex PCR, and TCRdb kept only the in-frame ones, dropping some. The sample has some 150,000 clones; approximately 88% are singletons. This sample stems from a study of T cell responses to AZD1222 COVID-19 vaccine. The germline gives CDR1 SGHTA, CDR2 FQGNSA. The V end was cut by 7 bases, the J end by 1 base, with 13 bases between. The CDR3 runs to 14 residues. Study observations and caveats: Targets within unmutated variant regions were reportedly found for nearly half of spike-specific TCRs.

This TCR was recovered from an adult who received the AZD1222 COVID-19 vaccine. Specimen: peripheral blood, collected 28 days after the second AZD1222 dose. V is TRBV7-2 and J is TRBJ1-1, with D perhaps matching TRBD1 (6 bases). The CDR3: CASIFGGANTEAFF. CDR3 in DNA: TGTGCCAGCATCTTTGGGGGCGCGAACACTGAAGCTTTCTTT. The complete variable domain, with remaining parts taken from reference TRBV7-2 and TRBJ1-1, reads GAGVSQSPSNKVTEKGKDVELRCDPISGHTALYWYRQSLGQGLEFLIYFQGNSAPDKSGLPSDRFSAERTGGSVSTLTIQRTQQEDSAVYLCASIFGGANTEAFFGQGTRLTVV.